This paragraph covers one T cell receptor (beta chain) sequence. What it recognizes is unknown. This CDR3 is built from 15 residues. From germline, CDR1 is MNHEY and CDR2 SMNVEV (reference sequence). Trimming took off 1 base at V and 5 bases at J, with 9 bases between the two ends. The data originate from a study of shared clonotypes between healthy human individuals. At the level of the study: Each donor's CD4 naive and CD4 memory cells filled three plates apiece, CD8 naive two, and CD8 memory one.

As processed by the authors: Owing to the provision of junction-only sequences devoid of quality scores by immunoSEQ, filtering differed. Profiled with immunoSEQ multiplex PCR; TCRdb holds only in-frame clones, not every one. Clonal size and the V and J genes are those of that table, whereas D and trimming came from the DNA. The profile shows just over 2,000,000 clones, around 96% of them singletons. Regarding the study as a whole: The represented genetic and exposure-history diversity was limited by the small number of donors. When naive CD4 clonotypes were compared across a few donors, about 4.8% were shared.

As defined, naive CD8 cells were CD45RO-negative and positively selected for CCR7, with terminally differentiated effector memory CD45RA+ cells excluded. The TCR sequence derives from a man between 18 and 29 years old in good health. Sequencing used naive CD8+ T cells sorted from blood. This chain uses TRBV27 with TRBJ1-6; D is unresolved. The CDR3 region has the DNA TGTGCCAGCAGTTTATGGAAACCCGATAATTCACCCCTCCACTTT. Translated: CASSLWKPDNSPLHF.